A selection of T cell receptor beta chains follows, all from one sample in a study of shared clonotypes between healthy human individuals. Sequencing used immunoSEQ multiplex PCR; TCRdb keeps in-frame clones, though not all of them. The table has approximately 1.4 million clones, 98% seen once. Sequencing was carried out using naive CD4+ T cells sorted from blood. These receptors all stem from a man younger than 40 in good health. Each CDR3 is given with its conserved first and last residue. D genes are given only for firm matches. The size field is filled for only some rows; it gives once, few, many or a size class.

V gene	D gene	J gene	clone size	CDR3 protein	CDR3 DNA
TRBV5-4	NA	TRBJ2-3	NA	CASSLVVRTSTDTQYF	TGTGCCAGCAGCTTGGTGGTCAGGACAAGCACAGATACGCAGTATTTT
TRBV2	NA	TRBJ1-5	NA	CASAPGGQLNQPQHF	TGTGCCAGCGCGCCTGGTGGGCAGCTCAATCAGCCCCAGCATTTT
TRBV2	NA	TRBJ2-2	NA	CASTQLGTSGELFF	TGTGCCAGCACTCAACTAGGGACATCCGGGGAGCTGTTTTTT
TRBV29-1	NA	TRBJ2-1	NA	CSVGGRPLGEQFF	TGCAGCGTCGGTGGAAGGCCCCTTGGTGAGCAGTTCTTC
TRBV5-6	NA	TRBJ2-5	NA	CASSQQETQYF	TGTGCCAGCAGCCAACAAGAGACCCAGTACTTC
TRBV7-9	NA	TRBJ1-1	NA	CASSPPPRGTEAFF	TGTGCCAGCAGCCCCCCTCCACGCGGCACTGAAGCTTTCTTT
TRBV19	NA	TRBJ2-7	NA	CASSIRGVRSYEQYF	TGTGCCAGTAGTATACGAGGAGTCCGATCCTACGAGCAGTACTTC
TRBV27	TRBD2	TRBJ2-7	NA	CASRNYPPTGGLAGGSYEQYF	TGTGCCAGCCGAAACTATCCACCGACAGGGGGACTAGCGGGAGGGAGTTACGAGCAGTACTTC
TRBV7-2	NA	TRBJ2-1	NA	CASSLQTSSYNEQFF	TGTGCCAGCAGCTTACAGACTAGCTCCTACAATGAGCAGTTCTTC
TRBV7-9	NA	TRBJ2-7	NA	CASSLGLSYEQYF	TGTGCCAGCAGCTTGGGGCTGTCCTACGAGCAGTACTTC
TRBV11-2	TRBD1	TRBJ2-2	NA	CASSPGTGGNTGELFF	TGTGCCAGCAGCCCGGGGACAGGGGGGAACACCGGGGAGCTGTTTTTT
TRBV2	TRBD2	TRBJ2-3	NA	CASSPTSSTDTQYF	TGTGCCAGCAGTCCGACTAGCAGCACAGATACGCAGTATTTT
TRBV28	NA	TRBJ1-2	NA	CASSGGHIYYGYTF	TGTGCCAGCAGTGGGGGACACATATACTATGGCTACACCTTC
TRBV19	NA	TRBJ2-1	NA	CASSIVGTPYNEQFF	TGTGCCAGTAGTATAGTAGGGACCCCCTACAATGAGCAGTTCTTC
TRBV29-1	NA	TRBJ2-7	NA	CSVRRVVERCEQYF	TGCAGCGTAAGGCGGGTGGTCGAGAGGTGCGAGCAGTACTTC
TRBV5-4	NA	TRBJ1-2	NA	CASSLLDGIYGYTF	TGTGCCAGCAGCTTGTTGGACGGAATCTATGGCTACACCTTC
TRBV5-1	TRBD1	TRBJ1-4	NA	CASSTHRGDNEKLFF	TGCGCCAGCAGCACCCACAGGGGCGATAATGAAAAACTGTTTTTT
TRBV5-1	TRBD1	TRBJ2-7	once	CASRDRTPGLLAEQYF	TGCGCCAGCAGGGACAGGACACCTGGCCTCCTCGCCGAGCAGTACTTC
TRBV11-2	TRBD1	TRBJ2-5	NA	CASSLRRRDRGETQYF	TGTGCCAGCAGTTTGAGAAGGCGGGACAGGGGAGAGACCCAGTACTTC
TRBV19	TRBD1	TRBJ1-5	NA	CASSSPGQGAGGNQPQHF	TGTGCCAGTAGTTCCCCGGGACAGGGGGCCGGGGGCAATCAGCCCCAGCATTTT
TRBV5-4	TRBD2	TRBJ2-1	NA	CASSPGLAGANEQFF	TGTGCCAGCAGCCCGGGACTAGCGGGAGCCAATGAGCAGTTCTTC
TRBV28	TRBD1	TRBJ2-6	NA	CASSSPRTGMDYTGANVLTF	TGTGCCAGCAGTTCCCCAAGGACAGGGATGGACTATACTGGGGCCAACGTCCTGACTTTC
TRBV18	NA	TRBJ2-7	once	CASSPGGLPFEQYF	TGTGCCAGCTCACCAGGAGGACTGCCTTTCGAGCAGTACTTC
TRBV6-1	NA	TRBJ2-3	NA	CASSFPGQFSDTQYF	TGTGCCAGCAGTTTCCCCGGACAGTTTTCAGATACGCAGTATTTT